Following are 4 T cell receptor beta chains from one sample sequenced in a study of shared clonotypes between healthy human individuals. Measured with immunoSEQ multiplex PCR; TCRdb has only the in-frame clones, and not every one. The table records over 850,000 clones, about 80% of them present only once. The specimen was memory CD4+ T cells from PBMCs. The subset denotes: CD45RA-negative fraction. The receptor set was obtained from a man younger than 35 in good health. Some clones in this sample may be carry-over from other donors' samples.

The rearrangement uses TRBV15 and TRBJ2-1; 9 bases fit TRBD2. The V and J ends lost 0 bases and 7 bases, in that order; junction bases with no gene match: 4. In germline, CDR1 is LNHNV, CDR2 YYDKDF (reference sequence). CDR3 length equals 15 residues. The CDR3 DNA reads TGTGCCACCAGCAGAGACCTAGCGGGAAGGAATGAGCAGTTCTTC. Translating gives CATSRDLAGRNEQFF. The entire variable domain, with the rest obtained from reference TRBV15 and TRBJ2-1, is as follows: DAMVIQNPRYQVTQFGKPVTLSCSQTLNHNVMYWYQQKSSQAPKLLFHYYDKDFNNEADTPDNFQSRRPNTSFCFLDIRSPGLGDTAMYLCATSRDLAGRNEQFFGPGTRLTVL.

V gene TRBV18 combines with J gene TRBJ1-1, with 7 nucleotides matching TRBD1. The length of the CDR3 is 16 residues. Germline trimming cut 5 bases from V and 1 base from J; bases unmatched to any gene: 10. The germline V gene has CDR1 KGHSH and CDR2 LQKENI. CDR3 in DNA: TGTGCCAGCTCAACACAGGGGTTGGATACGAACACTGAAGCTTTCTTT. It yields the protein CASSTQGLDTNTEAFF.

The sample holds many counts of this clone. The chain employs TRBV28 and TRBJ1-1; perhaps TRBD1 as D (6 bases). Germline loops: CDR1 MDHEN, CDR2 SYDVKM. The CDR3 loop spans 14 amino acids. The V end lost 2 bases, the J end lost 0 bases, and 7 bases lay between the germline ends. CDR3 coding DNA: TGTGCCAGCAGTTTAGACAGGATGAACACTGAAGCTTTCTTT. Residues: CASSLDRMNTEAFF. The variable domain in full, completed from reference TRBV28 and TRBJ1-1, reads DVKVTQSSRYLVKRTGEKVFLECVQDMDHENMFWYRQDPGLGLRLIYFSYDVKMKEKGDIPEGYSVSREKKERFSLILESASTNQTSMYLCASSLDRMNTEAFFGQGTRLTVV.

V is TRBV7-2 and J is TRBJ2-1, with D tentatively TRBD2 (5 bases). The V gene lost 7 bases and the J gene lost 0 bases, with 13 bases spanning the gap. CDR1 and CDR2 from the germline V gene are SGHTA and FQGNSA. The CDR3 sequence is 15 residues long. CDR3 region: CASTPRRSSYNEQFF. CDR3 nucleotide sequence: TGTGCCAGCACCCCTAGGAGGAGCTCCTACAATGAGCAGTTCTTC. The whole variable domain, remainder taken from reference TRBV7-2 and TRBJ2-1, is GAGVSQSPSNKVTEKGKDVELRCDPISGHTALYWYRQSLGQGLEFLIYFQGNSAPDKSGLPSDRFSAERTGGSVSTLTIQRTQQEDSAVYLCASTPRRSSYNEQFFGPGTRLTVL.